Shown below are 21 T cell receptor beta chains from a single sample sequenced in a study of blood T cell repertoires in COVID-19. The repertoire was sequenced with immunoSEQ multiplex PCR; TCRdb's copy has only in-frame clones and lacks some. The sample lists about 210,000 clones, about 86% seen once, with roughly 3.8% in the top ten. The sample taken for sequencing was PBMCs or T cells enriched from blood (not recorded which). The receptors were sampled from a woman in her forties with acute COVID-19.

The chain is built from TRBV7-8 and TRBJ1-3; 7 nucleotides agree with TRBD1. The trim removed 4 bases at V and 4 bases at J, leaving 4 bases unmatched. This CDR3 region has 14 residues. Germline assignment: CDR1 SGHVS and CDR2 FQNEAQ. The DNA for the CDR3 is TGTGCCAGCAGCTCCTTCAGGGGGGGAAACACCATATATTTT. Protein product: CASSSFRGGNTIYF.

The CDR3 nucleotides are TGCGCCAGCAGCATCGGACAGGGGGGACAGCCCCAGCATTTT. It is translated as CASSIGQGGQPQHF. V and J are TRBV5-1 and TRBJ1-5, with 10 bases identical to TRBD1. This CDR3 is built from 14 residues. V shed 4 bases, J shed 7 bases, and the junction held 5 bases outside the gene matches. Germline V lookup: CDR1 SGHRS, CDR2 YFSETQ.

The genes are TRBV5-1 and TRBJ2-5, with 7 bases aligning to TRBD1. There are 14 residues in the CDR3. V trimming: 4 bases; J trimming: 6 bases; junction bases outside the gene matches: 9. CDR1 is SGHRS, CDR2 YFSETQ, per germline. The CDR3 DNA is TGCGCCAGCAGCGGGGACAGTCTTTCGAAGACCCAGTACTTC. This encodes CASSGDSLSKTQYF. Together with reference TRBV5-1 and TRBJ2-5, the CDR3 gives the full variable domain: KAGVTQTPRYLIKTRGQQVTLSCSPISGHRSVSWYQQTPGQGLQFLFEYFSETQRNKGNFPGRFSGRQFSNSRSEMNVSTLELGDSALYLCASSGDSLSKTQYFGPGTRLLVL.

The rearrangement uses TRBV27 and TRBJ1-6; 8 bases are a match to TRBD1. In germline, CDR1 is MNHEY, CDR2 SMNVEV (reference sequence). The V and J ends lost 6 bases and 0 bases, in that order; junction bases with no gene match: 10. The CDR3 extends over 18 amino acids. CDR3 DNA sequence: TGTGCCAGCAGCCCGACGGGGACAGGATACTCCTATAATTCACCCCTCCACTTT. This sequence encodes CASSPTGTGYSYNSPLHF.

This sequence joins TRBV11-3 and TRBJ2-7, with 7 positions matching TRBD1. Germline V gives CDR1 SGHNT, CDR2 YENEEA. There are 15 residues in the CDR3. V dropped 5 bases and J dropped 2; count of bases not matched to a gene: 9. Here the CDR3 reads CASSDNRGLTYEQYF. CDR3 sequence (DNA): TGTGCCAGCAGCGATAACAGGGGCCTAACCTACGAGCAGTACTTC.

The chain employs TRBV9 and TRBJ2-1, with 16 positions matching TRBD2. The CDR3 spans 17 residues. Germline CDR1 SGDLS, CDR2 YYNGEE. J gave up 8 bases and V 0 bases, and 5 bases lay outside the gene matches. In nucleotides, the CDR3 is TGTGCCAGCAGCGTAGGAGGGACTAGCGGGAGGGCCTATGAGCAGTTCTTC. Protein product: CASSVGGTSGRAYEQFF.

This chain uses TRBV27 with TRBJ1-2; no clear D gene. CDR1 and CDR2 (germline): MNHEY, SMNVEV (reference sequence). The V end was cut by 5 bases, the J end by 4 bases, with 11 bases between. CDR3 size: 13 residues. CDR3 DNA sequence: TGTGCCAGCAGTCACCTGGGAGGCTATGGCTACACCTTC. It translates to CASSHLGGYGYTF.

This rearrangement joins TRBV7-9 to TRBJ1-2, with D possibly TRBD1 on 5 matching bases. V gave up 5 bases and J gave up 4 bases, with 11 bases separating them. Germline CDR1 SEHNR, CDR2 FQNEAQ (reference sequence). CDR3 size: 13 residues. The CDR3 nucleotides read TGTGCCAGCAGCACCGGGGGGGGCTATGGCTACACCTTC. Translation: CASSTGGGYGYTF.

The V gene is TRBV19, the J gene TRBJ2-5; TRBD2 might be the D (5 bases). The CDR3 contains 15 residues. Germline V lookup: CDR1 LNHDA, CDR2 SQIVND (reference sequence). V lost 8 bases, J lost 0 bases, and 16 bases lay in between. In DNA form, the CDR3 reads TGTGCCAGTGCCAGCGGCGGTGGGTACCAAGAGACCCAGTACTTC. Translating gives CASASGGGYQETQYF.

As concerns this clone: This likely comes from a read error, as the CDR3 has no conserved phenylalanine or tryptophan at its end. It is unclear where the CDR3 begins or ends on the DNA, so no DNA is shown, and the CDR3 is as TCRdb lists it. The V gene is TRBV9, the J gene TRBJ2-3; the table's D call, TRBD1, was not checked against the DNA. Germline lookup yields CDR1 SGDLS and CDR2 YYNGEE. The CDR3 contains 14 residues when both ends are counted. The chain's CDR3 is CASSVPFGQGASVD.

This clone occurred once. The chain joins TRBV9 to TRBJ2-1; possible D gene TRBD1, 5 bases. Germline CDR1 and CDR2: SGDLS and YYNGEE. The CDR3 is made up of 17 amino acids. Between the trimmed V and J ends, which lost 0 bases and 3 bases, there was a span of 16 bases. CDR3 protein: CASSVGMSGIVYNEQFF. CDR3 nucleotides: TGTGCCAGCAGCGTAGGAATGTCAGGGATCGTCTACAATGAGCAGTTCTTC. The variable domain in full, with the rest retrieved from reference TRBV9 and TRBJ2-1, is DSGVTQTPKHLITATGQRVTLRCSPRSGDLSVYWYQQSLDQGLQFLIQYYNGEERAKGNILERFSAQQFPDLHSELNLSSLELGDSALYFCASSVGMSGIVYNEQFFGPGTRLTVL.

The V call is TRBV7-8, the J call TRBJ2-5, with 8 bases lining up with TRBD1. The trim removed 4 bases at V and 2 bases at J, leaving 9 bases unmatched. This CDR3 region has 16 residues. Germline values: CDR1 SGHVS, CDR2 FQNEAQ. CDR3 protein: CASSSRDRSRQETQYF. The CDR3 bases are TGTGCCAGCAGCTCCCGGGACAGGTCGCGGCAAGAGACCCAGTACTTC.

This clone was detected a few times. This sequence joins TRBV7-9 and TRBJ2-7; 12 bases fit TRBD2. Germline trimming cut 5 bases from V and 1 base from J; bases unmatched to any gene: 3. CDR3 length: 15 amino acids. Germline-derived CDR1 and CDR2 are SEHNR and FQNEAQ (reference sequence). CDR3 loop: CASSNGLAGSYEQYF. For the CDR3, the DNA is TGTGCCAGCAGCAACGGACTAGCGGGGTCCTACGAGCAGTACTTC.

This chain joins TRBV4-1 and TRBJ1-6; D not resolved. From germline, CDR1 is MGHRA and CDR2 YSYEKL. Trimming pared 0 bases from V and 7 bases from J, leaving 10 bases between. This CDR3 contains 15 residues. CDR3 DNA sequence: TGCGCCAGCAGCCAAGAAGCGGCGACCAATTCACCCCTCCACTTT. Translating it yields CASSQEAATNSPLHF.

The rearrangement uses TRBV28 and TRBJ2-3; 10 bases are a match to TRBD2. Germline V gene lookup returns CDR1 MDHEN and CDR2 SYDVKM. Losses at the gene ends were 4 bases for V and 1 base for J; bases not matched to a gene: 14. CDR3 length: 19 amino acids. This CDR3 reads CASSSLAGAGMVGTDTQYF. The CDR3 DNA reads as TGTGCCAGCAGTTCTCTAGCGGGAGCGGGGATGGTAGGCACAGATACGCAGTATTTT.

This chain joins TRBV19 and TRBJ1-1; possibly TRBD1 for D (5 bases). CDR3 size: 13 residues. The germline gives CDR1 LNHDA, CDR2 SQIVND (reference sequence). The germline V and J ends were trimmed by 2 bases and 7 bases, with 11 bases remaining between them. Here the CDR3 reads CASSILGGSEAFF. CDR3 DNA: TGTGCCAGTAGTATATTGGGGGGGAGTGAAGCTTTCTTT.

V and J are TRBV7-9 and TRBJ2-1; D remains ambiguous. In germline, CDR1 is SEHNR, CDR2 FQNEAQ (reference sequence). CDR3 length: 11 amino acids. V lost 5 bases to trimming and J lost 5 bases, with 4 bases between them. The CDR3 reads CASSPDNEQFF. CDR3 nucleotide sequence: TGTGCCAGCAGCCCAGACAATGAGCAGTTCTTC.

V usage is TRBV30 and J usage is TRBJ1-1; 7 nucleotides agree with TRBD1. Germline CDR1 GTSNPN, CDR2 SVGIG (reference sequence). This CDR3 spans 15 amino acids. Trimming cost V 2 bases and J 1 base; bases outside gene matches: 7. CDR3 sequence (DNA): TGTGCCTGGAGTCCCAAAGGGGGCGGGAACACTGAAGCTTTCTTT. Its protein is CAWSPKGGGNTEAFF.

The CDR3 loop is CASSSTLGVNYGYTF. In nucleotides, the CDR3 is TGTGCCAGCAGTTCGACTCTAGGGGTTAACTATGGCTACACCTTC. The rearrangement links TRBV28 to TRBJ1-2; D possibly corresponds to TRBD1 (5 bases). Germline V gene sequence: CDR1 MDHEN, CDR2 SYDVKM. V was shortened by 4 bases and J by 1 base, with 13 bases between the two germline ends. This CDR3 region has 15 residues.

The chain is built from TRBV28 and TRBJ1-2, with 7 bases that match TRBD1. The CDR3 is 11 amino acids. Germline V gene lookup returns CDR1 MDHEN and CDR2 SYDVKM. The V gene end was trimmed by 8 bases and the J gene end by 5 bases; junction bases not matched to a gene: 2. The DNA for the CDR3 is TGTGCCAGCGGACAGGTATATGGCTACACCTTC. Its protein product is CASGQVYGYTF.

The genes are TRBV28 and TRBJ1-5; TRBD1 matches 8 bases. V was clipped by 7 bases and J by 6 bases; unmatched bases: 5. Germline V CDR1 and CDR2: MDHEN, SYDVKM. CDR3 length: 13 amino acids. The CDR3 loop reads CASIDRGSQPQHF. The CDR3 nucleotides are TGTGCCAGCATCGACAGGGGTTCTCAGCCCCAGCATTTT.